A single sample gave rise to the 26 T cell receptor beta chains below, sequenced in a study of blood T cell repertoires in COVID-19. Assay: immunoSEQ multiplex PCR; the TCRdb copy retains only in-frame clones and omits some. The sample lists 54,000 or so clones; 80% to 85% were seen once. The sequenced material came from peripheral blood. These receptors all stem from an older woman with acute or convalescent COVID-19.

The V and J genes are TRBV18 and TRBJ2-2, with 8 bases aligning to TRBD1. The ends lost 4 bases at V and 0 bases at J; junction bases unmatched: 4. The V gene's germline CDR1 is KGHSH and CDR2 LQKENI. The CDR3 length is 16 residues. This CDR3 reads CASSLGTGPNTGELFF. Written as DNA, the CDR3 is TGTGCCAGCTCACTCGGGACAGGACCGAACACCGGGGAGCTGTTTTTT.

The V call is TRBV19, the J call TRBJ2-5, with 9 bases fitting TRBD2. There are 15 residues in the CDR3. Trimming cost V 2 bases and J 5 bases; bases outside gene matches: 6. Germline CDR1 and CDR2: LNHDA and SQIVND (reference sequence). CDR3 nucleotides: TGTGCCAGTAGTATACAGTCTAGCGGGGTCGAGACCCAGTACTTC. This translates into CASSIQSSGVETQYF.

This chain uses TRBV5-1 with TRBJ1-4, with a possible D match to TRBD1 (5 bases). CDR1 SGHRS and CDR2 YFSETQ come from the germline V gene. This CDR3 is 13 amino acids long. V was clipped by 8 bases and J by 6 bases, with 14 bases between them. CDR3 nucleotide sequence: TGCGCCAGTGGCGTTCAGGGTGATGAAAAACTGTTTTTT. Translated: CASGVQGDEKLFF.

This clone was observed a few times. This sample includes further DNA sequences coding for the same CDR3. This rearrangement joins TRBV28 to TRBJ1-2; TRBD1 matches 7 bases. The V segment lost 4 bases and the J segment 1 base; nucleotides outside the gene matches: 3. CDR1 is MDHEN, CDR2 SYDVKM, per germline. The CDR3 runs to 14 residues. This CDR3 reads CASSSHRGNYGYTF. The DNA of the CDR3 is TGTGCCAGCAGTTCCCACAGGGGTAACTATGGCTACACCTTC.

V usage is TRBV28 and J usage is TRBJ2-3, with TRBD2 matching over 7 bases. CDR1 is MDHEN and CDR2 is SYDVKM in the germline V gene. The CDR3 covers 15 residues. V lost 4 bases and J lost 1; bases outside the gene matches: 5. CDR3 nucleotides: TGTGCCAGCAGTTACCGGGGGGAGGGCACAGATACGCAGTATTTT. It translates to CASSYRGEGTDTQYF.

The chain has TRBV10-2 and TRBJ1-1, with TRBD1 matching 7 bases. The length of the CDR3 is 13 residues. The germline gives CDR1 WSHSY, CDR2 SAAADI. Unmatched junction bases numbered 4, after V lost 6 bases and J lost 3 bases. The CDR3 nucleotides read TGCGCCAGCAGGCTACAGGGGCACACTGAAGCTTTCTTT. This encodes CASRLQGHTEAFF.

This chain joins TRBV6-5 and TRBJ2-7; D is perhaps TRBD1 (6 bases). This CDR3 contains 12 residues. V was pared by 6 bases and J by 9 bases, with 15 bases between. Germline loops: CDR1 MNHEY, CDR2 SVGAGI. The CDR3 bases are TGTGCCAGCAGATCAGCGACAGGTTCGCAGTACTTC. It translates to CASRSATGSQYF.

This clone came up a few times. J is TRBJ1-2 and V is TRBV13; the match to TRBD1 covers 8 bases. The CDR3 runs 16 residues. The junction had 10 bases not matched to a gene; V was cut back by 0 bases and J by 7 bases. Germline V gene data show CDR1 as PRHDT and CDR2 as FYEKMQ (reference sequence). CDR3 bases: TGTGCCAGCAGCTTAGGGCCTCGGACAGGGAGGGGTGGCTACACCTTC. It encodes CASSLGPRTGRGGYTF.

The V and J genes are TRBV5-6 and TRBJ1-5; D is unresolved. The CDR3 length is 13 residues. Germline CDR1 and CDR2: SGHDT and YYEEEE. Trimming left V 4 bases short and J 1 base short, with 6 bases between. CDR3 in amino acids: CASSRRSNQPQHF. In DNA form, the CDR3 reads TGTGCCAGCAGCCGCCGGAGCAATCAGCCCCAGCATTTT.

This chain uses TRBV4-2 with TRBJ1-2, with 7 positions matching TRBD1. CDR3 length: 14 amino acids. The junction had 5 bases not matched to a gene; V was cut back by 3 bases and J by 4 bases. The V gene's germline CDR1 is LGHNA and CDR2 YNFKEQ. The CDR3 DNA reads as TGTGCCAGCAGCCAGACAGGGTCCCCCTATGGCTACACCTTC. Translation gives CASSQTGSPYGYTF.

This rearrangement joins TRBV7-9 to TRBJ1-4, with 7 bases aligning to TRBD1. Trimming removed 1 base from V and 8 bases from J; junction bases left unmatched: 10. The CDR3 contains 16 residues. CDR1 is SEHNR, CDR2 FQNEAQ, per germline (reference sequence). CDR3 region: CASSLDGGGWVEKLFF. In DNA, the CDR3 is TGTGCCAGCAGCTTAGATGGAGGGGGCTGGGTGGAAAAACTGTTTTTT.

This clone was picked up one time. CDR3 residues: CAWSKGFPRSYGYTF. CDR3 nucleotides: TGTGCCTGGAGTAAAGGCTTCCCTCGGAGTTATGGCTACACCTTC. The gene calls are TRBV30 and TRBJ1-2; no clear D gene. V dropped 2 bases and J dropped 5 bases, with 18 bases sitting between them. CDR3 length equals 15 residues. Germline assignment: CDR1 GTSNPN and CDR2 SVGIG (reference sequence). Full variable domain (outside the CDR3, taken from reference TRBV30 and TRBJ1-2): SQTIHQWPATLVQPVGSPLSLECTVEGTSNPNLYWYRQAAGRGLQLLFYSVGIGQISSEVPQNLSASRPQDRQFILSSKKLLLSDSGFYLCAWSKGFPRSYGYTFGSGTRLTVV.

The chain is built from TRBV28 and TRBJ1-4; TRBD1 aligns across 12 bases. The CDR3 has 18 residues. V trimming: 5 bases; J trimming: 1 base; junction bases outside the gene matches: 8. Looked up from germline, CDR1 is MDHEN and CDR2 is SYDVKM. In nucleotides, the CDR3 is TGTGCCAGCAGTAGACCCGGGGACAGGGGGCTAACTAATGAAAAACTGTTTTTT. The encoded protein is CASSRPGDRGLTNEKLFF.

This rearrangement joins TRBV5-4 to TRBJ1-2, with D possibly matching TRBD1 (6 bases). The V gene lost 1 base and the J gene lost 3 bases, with 10 bases spanning the gap. CDR1 SGHNT and CDR2 YYREEE come from the germline V gene (reference sequence). This CDR3 is built from 14 residues. The CDR3 sequence: CASSLPGADYGYTF. CDR3 sequence (DNA): TGTGCCAGCAGCTTGCCAGGGGCCGACTATGGCTACACCTTC. Full variable domain (remainder filled in from reference TRBV5-4 and TRBJ1-2): ETGVTQSPTHLIKTRGQQVTLRCSSQSGHNTVSWYQQALGQGPQFIFQYYREEENGRGNFPPRFSGLQFPNYSSELNVNALELDDSALYLCASSLPGADYGYTFGSGTRLTVV.

The chain carries TRBV28 and TRBJ1-1; D is undetermined. In germline, CDR1 is MDHEN, CDR2 SYDVKM. V was clipped by 4 bases and J by 0 bases, with 12 bases between them. There are 15 residues in the CDR3. CDR3 residues: CASSSPPVLNTEAFF. DNA for the CDR3: TGTGCCAGCAGTTCCCCCCCGGTTCTGAACACTGAAGCTTTCTTT.

The V call is TRBV6-5, the J call TRBJ2-5, with 13 bases lining up with TRBD2. Losses at the gene ends were 6 bases for V and 2 bases for J; bases not matched to a gene: 3. Germline CDR1 is MNHEY and CDR2 is SVGAGI. The CDR3 is 15 residues long. The CDR3 protein is CASSALAGGQETQYF. The DNA for the CDR3 is TGTGCCAGCAGCGCACTAGCGGGGGGGCAAGAGACCCAGTACTTC.

The J gene is TRBJ1-1, the V gene TRBV19; unclear D gene. The germline V and J ends were trimmed by 4 bases and 3 bases, with 12 bases remaining between them. The CDR3 runs 14 residues. CDR1 LNHDA and CDR2 SQIVND come from the germline V gene (reference sequence). The CDR3 loop is CASSRLSRDTEAFF. DNA for the CDR3: TGTGCCAGTAGTAGACTCTCCCGGGACACTGAAGCTTTCTTT.

This chain links TRBV7-9 with TRBJ1-2; 9 bases map to TRBD1. The CDR3 is 13 amino acids. CDR1 SEHNR and CDR2 FQNEAQ come from the germline V gene (reference sequence). The junction had 4 bases not matched to a gene; V was cut back by 3 bases and J by 8 bases. The CDR3 DNA is TGTGCCAGCAGCTTTACAGGGGGCTTGGGCTACACCTTC. Translating gives CASSFTGGLGYTF.

In this sample, this clone turned up once. This rearrangement joins TRBV5-1 to TRBJ1-4; D unclear. V was clipped by 0 bases and J by 11 bases, with 11 bases between them. The germline gives CDR1 SGHRS, CDR2 YFSETQ. The CDR3 is 13 amino acids. The CDR3 coding sequence is TGCGCCAGCAGCTTGGCCGACACGGATAAACTGTTTTTT. Translated: CASSLADTDKLFF.

The rearrangement links TRBV28 to TRBJ1-6; perhaps TRBD1 as D (5 bases). Trimming pared 7 bases from V and 8 bases from J, leaving 15 bases between. Germline V gives CDR1 MDHEN, CDR2 SYDVKM. The CDR3 runs to 14 residues. The CDR3 DNA reads TGTGCCAGCACCAAGTCGGGGGGGGATTCACCCCTCCACTTT. This gives the protein CASTKSGGDSPLHF. Supplemented by reference TRBV28 and TRBJ1-6, the full variable domain reads DVKVTQSSRYLVKRTGEKVFLECVQDMDHENMFWYRQDPGLGLRLIYFSYDVKMKEKGDIPEGYSVSREKKERFSLILESASTNQTSMYLCASTKSGGDSPLHFGNGTRLTVT.

This clone occurred once. This chain links TRBV7-2 with TRBJ2-7, with 9 bases identical to TRBD2. CDR1 is SGHTA, CDR2 FQGNSA, per germline. Trimming at V came to 2 bases and at J to 1 base, leaving 6 bases not matched to a gene. CDR3 length equals 16 residues. DNA for the CDR3: TGTGCCAGCAGCTTAATGTTTAGCGGGGGTTCCTACGAGCAGTACTTC. Residues: CASSLMFSGGSYEQYF.

The chain uses TRBV4-1 and TRBJ2-7; 7 nucleotides match TRBD2. Germline V lookup: CDR1 MGHRA, CDR2 YSYEKL. The CDR3 has 18 amino acids. Unmatched junction bases numbered 12, after V lost 0 bases and J lost 1 base. The CDR3 DNA follows: TGCGCCAGCAGCCAAGAGGTGCAGGGAGGGTATAGGTCCTACGAGCAGTACTTC. The encoded protein is CASSQEVQGGYRSYEQYF.

This clone was recorded once. The V gene is TRBV5-5, the J gene TRBJ2-7, with TRBD2 matching over 9 bases. Trimming cost V 4 bases and J 1 base; bases outside gene matches: 12. The CDR3 runs to 17 residues. Per germline, CDR1 SGHKS and CDR2 YYEKEE (reference sequence). The chain's CDR3 is CASSLLAGGRGSYEQYF. CDR3 DNA sequence: TGTGCCAGCAGCCTCCTCGCCGGCGGGAGGGGATCCTACGAGCAGTACTTC. The full variable domain, completed using reference TRBV5-5 and TRBJ2-7, is DAGVTQSPTHLIKTRGQQVTLRCSPISGHKSVSWYQQVLGQGPQFIFQYYEKEERGRGNFPDRFSARQFPNYSSELNVNALLLGDSALYLCASSLLAGGRGSYEQYFGPGTRLTVT.

V and J are TRBV5-4 and TRBJ2-1, with TRBD2 matching over 8 bases. Unmatched junction bases numbered 5, after V lost 2 bases and J lost 1 base. This CDR3 has 16 residues. CDR1 is SGHNT, CDR2 YYREEE, per germline (reference sequence). The CDR3 spells CASSFPGGGSYNEQFF. The CDR3 DNA sequence: TGTGCCAGCAGCTTCCCGGGCGGGGGGTCCTACAATGAGCAGTTCTTC.

The V gene is TRBV19, the J gene TRBJ1-2; 7 nucleotides agree with TRBD1. J gave up 5 bases and V 5 bases, and 5 bases lay outside the gene matches. Germline V lookup: CDR1 LNHDA, CDR2 SQIVND (reference sequence). The CDR3 contains 13 residues. The CDR3 protein is CASSPDRDYGYTF. CDR3 sequence (DNA): TGTGCCAGTAGTCCTGACAGGGATTATGGCTACACCTTC.

This sequence joins TRBV19 and TRBJ1-5; maybe TRBD1 (5 bases). Germline CDR1 is LNHDA and CDR2 is SQIVND (reference sequence). V lost 5 bases, J lost 3 bases, and 17 bases lay in between. CDR3 length: 16 amino acids. This CDR3 is CASSPGAGRSNQPQHF. CDR3 DNA sequence: TGTGCCAGTAGTCCCGGCGCAGGGAGGTCCAATCAGCCCCAGCATTTT.